This note documents a single T cell receptor (beta chain) sequence. Trimming took 3 bases from V and 8 from J; bases not matched to a gene: 4. Per the germline V gene, CDR1 is MGHRA and CDR2 is YSYEKL. The CDR3 contains 14 residues. This record belongs to a study of T cells in Graves' hyperthyroidism and ophthalmopathy. TCR beta CDR3 regions were amplified from RNA. First-round RT-PCR of the TCR CDR3 relied on the HTBI primer set. TCRdb itself ran the multiplex PCR reads through MiXCR, one entry per CDR3 protein. Of 250,000 or so distinct CDR3 sequences in the sample, roughly 15% are singletons; the top ten hold 30% to 35%.

The material sequenced was blood. The TCR was taken from a woman between 45 and 65 years old with Graves' hyperthyroidism that later progressed to Graves' ophthalmopathy. The chain joins TRBV4-1 to TRBJ1-2, with TRBD1 matching over 12 bases. This CDR3 reads CASSQGQGAGGYTF. The CDR3 DNA reads as TGCGCCAGCAGCCAGGGACAGGGGGCGGGCGGCTACACCTTC.